This TCR beta chain was documented in a study of CD8 T cells in Susac syndrome. Study-level points and caveats: It was acknowledged by the study that relatively few individuals were included in its TCR sequencing and HLA analysis.

For this clonotype: Antigen: not known.

With random hexamers, about 0.45 to 1 ug RNA was reverse transcribed. TCRdb itself ran the immunoSEQ multiplex PCR reads through MiXCR, one entry per CDR3 protein. The sample carries about 130,000 distinct CDR3 sequences, just under 95% recorded once. The diagnostic criteria were recently defined, and patients with Susac syndrome met them for definite or probable disease. Input material: CD8+ T cells from PBMCs. This receptor was taken from a human donor with Susac syndrome.

The chain's CDR3 is CASSGSVGPETQYF. DNA of the CDR3: TGTGCCAGCAGCGGCAGCGTGGGGCCAGAGACCCAGTACTTC. J is TRBJ2-5 and V is TRBV9, with D perhaps TRBD1 (5 bases). Germline CDR1 is SGDLS and CDR2 is YYNGEE. This CDR3 is built from 14 residues. V was trimmed by 3 bases and J by 4 bases, leaving 13 bases between them.